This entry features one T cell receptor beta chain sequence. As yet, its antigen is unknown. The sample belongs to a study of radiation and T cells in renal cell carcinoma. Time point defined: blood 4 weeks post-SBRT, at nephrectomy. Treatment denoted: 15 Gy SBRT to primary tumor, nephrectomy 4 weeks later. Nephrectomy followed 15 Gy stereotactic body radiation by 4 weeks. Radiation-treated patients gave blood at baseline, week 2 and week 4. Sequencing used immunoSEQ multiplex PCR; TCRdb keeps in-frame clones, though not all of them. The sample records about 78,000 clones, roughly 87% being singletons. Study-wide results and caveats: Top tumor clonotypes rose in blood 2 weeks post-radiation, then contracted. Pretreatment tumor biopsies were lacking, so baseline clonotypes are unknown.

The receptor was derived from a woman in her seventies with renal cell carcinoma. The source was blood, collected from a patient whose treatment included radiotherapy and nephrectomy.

The CDR3 sequence: CASSGPGSSTDTQYF. The CDR3, as DNA: TGTGCCAGCAGTGGGCCGGGGTCTAGCACAGATACGCAGTATTTT. V is TRBV6-1 and J is TRBJ2-3; TRBD2 is a possible D gene (5 bases). The V end was cut by 4 bases, the J end by 0 bases, with 11 bases between. The CDR3 is 15 amino acids. Germline V gene lookup returns CDR1 MNHNS and CDR2 SASEGT.